This T cell receptor (beta chain) was recorded in a study of shared clonotypes between healthy human individuals. Overall study: Researchers assigned three CD4 naive, three CD4 memory, two CD8 naive and one CD8 memory plate to each donor.

Per germline, CDR1 SGHVS and CDR2 FNYEAQ. The CDR3 has 15 amino acids. The V gene lost 0 bases and the J gene lost 3 bases, with 12 bases spanning the gap. All the donors were Caucasian adults who lived in Nashville, Tennessee. Assay used: immunoSEQ multiplex PCR; TCRdb lists only in-frame clones, some missing. The sample consists of roughly 640,000 clones, less than 98% of them appearing once. Sequencing was performed on naive CD4+ T cells sorted from blood. Subset: CD45RA+ positively selected. The source of this sequence is a woman aged 25 to 45 in good health. The chain couples TRBV7-6 to TRBJ2-7; no reliable D call. CDR3 in DNA: TGTGCCAGCAGCTTAGCACCCGTGGATCTCTACGAGCAGTACTTC. Encoded protein: CASSLAPVDLYEQYF.